This TCR beta chain was identified during a study of blood T cell repertoires in COVID-19. Germline CDR1 MNHEY, CDR2 SVGAGI. J gave up 2 bases and V 5 bases, and 3 bases lay outside the gene matches. The CDR3 consists of 14 residues. Sequencing was performed with immunoSEQ multiplex PCR; in TCRdb, only in-frame clones are kept and a portion is missing. The sample contains 150,000 to 200,000 clones, over 75% of which appear only once. The clonotype originates from a man aged 45-65 years who had recovered from COVID-19. The source material was peripheral blood. V and J are TRBV6-5 and TRBJ2-7, with TRBD2 matching 10 bases. CDR3 bases: TGTGCCAGCAGTATCACTAGCGGGACCTACGAGCAGTACTTC. Protein: CASSITSGTYEQYF.